Sequencing of this T cell receptor beta chain was carried out in a study of T-cell reconstitution after alpha-beta-depleted transplantation in children. Researchers prepared the TCRbeta library using unique molecular identifiers, the study reports. MiXCR, applied by TCRdb to the PCR reads, yields one record per CDR3 protein. This table has approximately 520,000 distinct CDR3 sequences, 10% to 12% appearing once. Findings and caveats of the study: Recipient T cells and thymic progenitors that survived were the source of the high TCRbeta diversity seen at day 60 in some patients. When one year had passed after transplant, most T-cell counts and diversity came from newly produced T cells. At around two months after transplant, the alpha-beta T cells were reportedly derived from several hundred expanded clones that came from non-depleted graft cells.

J was trimmed by 3 bases and V by 0 bases; bases with no gene match: 7. The CDR3 has 20 residues. This clonotype was seen ten or more times. Its antigen is unidentified. The V and J genes are TRBV12-3 or TRBV12-4 and TRBJ2-2; TRBD2 matches at 16 bases. The sequences come from PBMCs, mostly from graft donor cells, collected 180 days after TCRalphabeta/CD19-depleted stem cell transplant. This receptor was obtained from a female patient aged 2 to 10 who had a stem cell transplant for aplastic anemia, so the T cells may come from the graft donor. The CDR3 reads CASSLAPGLAGGPYTGELFF. The CDR3, as DNA: TGTGCCAGCAGTTTAGCTCCGGGACTAGCGGGAGGGCCTTACACCGGGGAGCTGTTTTTT.